The clone carrying this T cell receptor (beta chain) was observed a handful of times. Its antigen is unidentified. The entry originates in a study of early T cells in non-severe SARS-CoV-2 infection. Across the study: Chains were not paired, and sequencing was done on bulk RNA from unsorted whole blood.

The protocol attached unique molecular identifiers to individual cDNA molecules. From the 5' RACE reads, TCRdb called clonotypes with MiXCR, one entry per CDR3 protein. Among around 77,000 distinct CDR3 sequences listed, 5% were seen once. General study findings and limits: Private and CD4 specificities were missed by VDJdb matching, skewed to anti-spike CD8.

The clonotype was recovered from an adult who was a healthcare worker with PCR-confirmed SARS-CoV-2 infection or an uninfected control (not recorded which). The specimen was whole blood, collected at baseline.

CDR3 amino acids: CASSAPRGGNTEAFF. The CDR3 DNA follows: TGTGCCAGCAGCGCACCCAGGGGAGGGAACACTGAAGCTTTCTTT. The gene calls are TRBV21-1 and TRBJ1-1; TRBD1, the table's D call, was not compared with the DNA. TRBV21-1 is a known pseudogene. This CDR3 has 15 residues.